These 21 T cell receptor beta chains share one sample of origin, sequenced in a study of vaccination and CD4 T cells after COVID-19. The treatment: roughly 10-day PBMC culture with coronavirus spike peptide pools or control peptides (ViraFEST assay). With the Oncomine TCR Beta short-read assay, DNA from cultured CD4+ T cells was sequenced. TCRdb independently ran MiXCR on the PCR reads; one entry per CDR3 protein. This sample has approximately 14,000 distinct CDR3 sequences, with 73% found just once. These TCRs' antigens remain unknown. The sequenced sample was CD4+ T cells from blood, cultured in vitro. All receptors derive from a human donor who had recovered from COVID-19.

The CDR3: CASSQKWNSPLHF. The CDR3 DNA reads as TGTGCCAGCAGCCAGAAGTGGAATTCACCCCTCCACTTT. The V call is TRBV7-2, the J call TRBJ1-6; D not resolved. V dropped 5 bases and J dropped 7 bases, with 9 bases sitting between them. In germline, CDR1 is SGHTA, CDR2 FQGNSA. The CDR3 has 13 amino acids.

The J gene is TRBJ2-7, the V gene TRBV19; 11 bases map to TRBD2. The junction had 9 bases not matched to a gene; V was cut back by 6 bases and J by 5 bases. There are 15 residues in the CDR3. The germline V gene encodes CDR1 LNHDA and CDR2 SQIVND (reference sequence). CDR3 nucleotide sequence: TGTGCCAGTAGCTCAATAGCGGGAGGGCGGAACGAGCAGTACTTC. Translation gives CASSSIAGGRNEQYF.

The chain carries TRBV28 and TRBJ1-6; D remains ambiguous. Trimming pared 6 bases from V and 0 bases from J, leaving 12 bases between. Germline CDR1 and CDR2: MDHEN and SYDVKM. The CDR3 loop spans 16 amino acids. The CDR3 here is CASSRVGNSYNSPLHF. The CDR3 DNA reads TGTGCCAGCAGCCGCGTTGGGAACTCCTATAATTCACCCCTCCACTTT.

This clonotype was counted a few times. V and J are TRBV7-9 and TRBJ1-2; weak D call: TRBD1 (6 bases). Germline assignment: CDR1 SEHNR and CDR2 FQNEAQ (reference sequence). V was pared by 2 bases and J by 6 bases, with 13 bases between. CDR3 length: 14 amino acids. The CDR3 loop is CASSLQQGNNGYTF. The DNA for the CDR3 is TGTGCCAGCAGCTTACAACAGGGAAATAATGGCTACACCTTC.

The J gene is TRBJ2-7, the V gene TRBV6-2 or TRBV6-3; TRBD1 matches 8 bases. The CDR3 totals 13 residues. Germline V gene data show CDR1 as MNHEY and CDR2 as SVGEGT. With 5 bases clipped from V and 3 bases from J, the junction kept 3 bases outside the gene matches. CDR3: CASSRTGIYEQYF. The CDR3 nucleotides are TGTGCCAGCAGTCGGACAGGGATCTACGAGCAGTACTTC.

The J gene is TRBJ2-1, the V gene TRBV6-5, with D perhaps matching TRBD2 (5 bases). This CDR3 contains 14 residues. The V gene's germline CDR1 is MNHEY and CDR2 SVGAGI. Trimming stripped 0 bases from V and 7 bases from J, with 10 bases between. CDR3 bases: TGTGCCAGCAGTTACTCGGGAGTTCTGAATGAGCAGTTCTTC. It specifies CASSYSGVLNEQFF.

This sequence joins TRBV6-5 and TRBJ2-5, with 8 bases aligning to TRBD2. J was trimmed by 1 base and V by 3 bases; bases with no gene match: 7. CDR1 MNHEY and CDR2 SVGAGI come from the germline V gene. The CDR3 consists of 16 residues. CDR3: CASSYTSGRTQETQYF. The CDR3 DNA is TGTGCCAGCAGTTATACCAGCGGGAGAACCCAAGAGACCCAGTACTTC.

Only one count was recorded for this clonotype. One end of the junction varies from germline; a read error may be responsible. This rearrangement joins TRBV7-7 to TRBJ2-5; no firm D call. CDR1 is SSHAT and CDR2 is FNYEAQ in the germline V gene (reference sequence). The CDR3 is made up of 13 amino acids. CDR3 coding DNA: TGTGCTAGCAGCTTAGGCCAGGTAGAGACCCAGTACTTC. Encoded protein: CASSLGQVETQYF.

The chain couples TRBV6-1 to TRBJ1-1; D is perhaps TRBD1 (6 bases). Trimming took off 10 bases at V and 1 base at J, with 13 bases between the two ends. Germline V CDR1 and CDR2: MNHNS, SASEGT. This CDR3 contains 13 residues. CDR3 loop: CATTAGENTEAFF. The CDR3 coding sequence is TGTGCCACTACGGCAGGGGAGAACACTGAAGCTTTCTTT.

The CDR3 nucleotides read TGTGCCAGTTCCAGGGGACCCTATGGCTACACCTTC. Residues: CASSRGPYGYTF. The chain is built from TRBV19 and TRBJ1-2, with D possibly matching TRBD1 (6 bases). V lost 8 bases and J lost 4, with 11 bases in between. Germline assignment: CDR1 LNHDA and CDR2 SQIVND (reference sequence). This CDR3 contains 12 residues.

A word on this clonotype: The germline gene is not matched at one end of the junction; a read error may be the cause. The rearrangement uses TRBV7-3 and TRBJ2-5; tentatively, D is TRBD1 (5 bases). The CDR3 loop spans 15 amino acids. Germline-derived CDR1 and CDR2 are SGHTA and FQGTGA. Written as DNA, the CDR3 is TGTGCCAGCAGCTTAACGTTTACAGGTCAAGAGACCCGGTACTTC. Protein sequence: CASSLTFTGQETRYF.

V usage is TRBV30 and J usage is TRBJ1-2; D is undetermined. This CDR3 spans 12 amino acids. Trimming shortened V by 1 base and J by 4 bases, and 7 bases separated the two germline ends. From germline, CDR1 is GTSNPN and CDR2 SVGIG (reference sequence). CDR3 DNA sequence: TGTGCCTGGAGTGAGAACCGCTATGGCTACACCTTC. Its translation is CAWSENRYGYTF.

CDR3 bases: TGTGCCAGCAGCTTGGGGACGGGTGGGGCAAGGTACGAGCAGTACTTC. The encoded protein is CASSLGTGGARYEQYF. J is TRBJ2-7 and V is TRBV7-8; D possibly uses TRBD1 or TRBD2 (5 bases each). V was trimmed by 3 bases and J by 4 bases, leaving 19 bases between them. Germline assignment: CDR1 SGHVS and CDR2 FQNEAQ. The CDR3 runs 16 residues. Combining the CDR3 with reference TRBV7-8 and TRBJ2-7 gives the whole variable domain GAGVSQSPRYKVAKRGQDVALRCDPISGHVSLFWYQQALGQGPEFLTYFQNEAQLDKSGLPSDRFFAERPEGSVSTLKIQRTQQEDSAVYLCASSLGTGGARYEQYFGPGTRLTVT.

In DNA form, the CDR3 reads TGTGCCAGCAGCCCGACTAGCGGGAGCGCCGGGGAGCTGTTTTTT. Translating it yields CASSPTSGSAGELFF. The V and J genes are TRBV2 and TRBJ2-2; TRBD2 matches at 12 bases. The CDR3 covers 15 residues. The J segment lost 6 bases and the V segment lost 6 bases, leaving 5 bases of the junction unmatched. CDR1 is SNHLY, CDR2 FYNNEI, per germline.

The V gene is TRBV20-1, the J gene TRBJ2-7, with D possibly called TRBD1 or TRBD2 (5 bases each). CDR1 and CDR2 from the germline V gene are DFQATT and SNEGSKA (reference sequence). V was cut by 0 bases and J by 5 bases, with 23 bases left in between. The CDR3 loop spans 17 amino acids. CDR3 region: CSARDASDRDHEDEQYF. The CDR3 coding sequence is TGCAGTGCTAGAGACGCCTCCGACCGGGACCACGAGGACGAGCAGTACTTC.

The J gene is TRBJ2-3, the V gene TRBV19; 7 bases line up with TRBD2. CDR1 is LNHDA and CDR2 is SQIVND in the germline V gene (reference sequence). The trim removed 3 bases at V and 10 bases at J, leaving 4 bases unmatched. The CDR3 has 12 amino acids. The CDR3 here is CASSIQTSPQYF. CDR3 bases: TGTGCCAGTAGTATCCAGACTAGCCCGCAGTATTTT.

By sample share, this clonotype is medium-sized. The rearrangement uses TRBV21-1 and TRBJ2-1; the D segment call TRBD1 is taken from the table without a DNA check. TRBV21-1 is annotated as a pseudogene. The CDR3 contains 15 residues. The CDR3 DNA follows: TGTGCCAGCAGCAAGACAGGGGGCGACTACAATGAGCAGTTCTTC. Translated, it gives CASSKTGGDYNEQFF.

The chain carries TRBV28 and TRBJ2-3; 7 nucleotides line up with TRBD2. The germline gives CDR1 MDHEN, CDR2 SYDVKM. This CDR3 has 14 amino acids. V shed 4 bases, J shed 3 bases, and the junction held 4 bases outside the gene matches. This CDR3 reads CASSSREWTDTQYF. In nucleotides, the CDR3 is TGTGCCAGCAGTTCGCGGGAGTGGACAGATACGCAGTATTTT. The full variable domain, in which reference TRBV28 and TRBJ2-3 provide the parts outside the CDR3, is DVKVTQSSRYLVKRTGEKVFLECVQDMDHENMFWYRQDPGLGLRLIYFSYDVKMKEKGDIPEGYSVSREKKERFSLILESASTNQTSMYLCASSSREWTDTQYFGPGTRLTVL.

CDR3 bases: TGTGCCAGCAGCTTGCGAAGGGATGGCTACACCTTC. Protein: CASSLRRDGYTF. J is TRBJ1-2 and V is TRBV5-6; D uncertain. This CDR3 has 12 amino acids. CDR1 and CDR2 (germline): SGHDT, YYEEEE. The ends were cut back, 1 base at V and 6 bases at J, with 7 bases in the middle.

The chain carries TRBV7-2 and TRBJ2-5, with TRBD2 matching over 10 bases. CDR1 and CDR2 (germline): SGHTA, FQGNSA. CDR3 length equals 16 residues. With V trimmed by 4 bases and J by 2 bases, 7 bases remained unmatched. For the CDR3, the DNA is TGTGCCAGCAGCTCCCATGGACTAGCGGCACAAGAGACCCAGTACTTC. Residues: CASSSHGLAAQETQYF.

The chain is built from TRBV7-2 and TRBJ1-5; D is uncertain. In germline, CDR1 is SGHTA, CDR2 FQGNSA. This CDR3 has 17 amino acids. V was cut by 1 base and J by 2 bases, with 15 bases left in between. CDR3: CASSLGGRTHGNQPQHF. The CDR3 DNA is TGTGCCAGCAGCTTAGGTGGGCGGACCCACGGCAATCAGCCCCAGCATTTT. The full variable domain, rest sourced from reference TRBV7-2 and TRBJ1-5, is GAGVSQSPSNKVTEKGKDVELRCDPISGHTALYWYRQSLGQGLEFLIYFQGNSAPDKSGLPSDRFSAERTGGSVSTLTIQRTQQEDSAVYLCASSLGGRTHGNQPQHFGDGTRLSIL.